Following are 21 T cell receptor beta chains from one sample sequenced in a study of early T cells in non-severe SARS-CoV-2 infection listed by TCRdb under 2021. To prepare the library, 5' RACE was applied. For sequencing, a NextSeq 500 was employed. TCRdb cleaned the public reads at Q25 with fastp, built clones with MiXCR and kept in-frame beta chains. Entries that share a CDR3 protein sequence are merged under the most common genes and DNA. The sample yields about 35,000 distinct CDR3 sequences; less than 6% were counted once. The top ten clones comprise 4% to 5.5% of the sample. The specimen comprised whole blood, sampled at baseline. The source is an adult who was a healthcare worker with PCR-confirmed SARS-CoV-2 infection or an uninfected control (not recorded which).

This clonotype was picked up many times. The V and J genes are TRBV29-1 and TRBJ2-7; 8 nucleotides line up with TRBD1. J lost 2 bases, V lost 6 bases, and 6 bases had no gene match. There are 13 residues in the CDR3. The germline V gene has CDR1 SQVTM and CDR2 ANQGSEA. The CDR3 protein is CSVRTGRAYEQYF. DNA for the CDR3: TGCAGCGTAAGGACAGGGCGAGCCTACGAGCAGTACTTC.

Comments on this clonotype: A read error may explain this, as a much larger clone is one base away. The CDR3 loop reads CSARDPRGIGEAFF. CDR3 coding DNA: TGCAGTGCTAGAGATCCACGGGGGATTGGTGAAGCTTTCTTT. The J gene is TRBJ1-1, the V gene TRBV20-1, with D possibly matching TRBD1 (5 bases). V lost 0 bases, J lost 7 bases, and 15 bases lay in between. The CDR3 has 14 amino acids. Germline loops: CDR1 DFQATT, CDR2 SNEGSKA (reference sequence).

This clonotype was counted at least ten times. The rearrangement uses TRBV18 and TRBJ2-2; D gene ambiguous. V shed 4 bases and J shed 6 bases, with 6 bases lying between them. Looked up from germline, CDR1 is KGHSH and CDR2 is LQKENI. The CDR3 totals 12 residues. The CDR3 protein is CASSLRAGELFF. The CDR3 nucleotides read TGTGCCAGCTCACTACGTGCCGGGGAGCTGTTTTTT.

There are many counts of this clonotype. This chain connects TRBV20-1 to TRBJ1-2; D perhaps matches TRBD1 (5 bases). Germline lookup yields CDR1 DFQATT and CDR2 SNEGSKA (reference sequence). This CDR3 contains 14 residues. Between the trimmed V and J ends, which lost 6 bases and 8 bases, there was a span of 22 bases. Here the CDR3 DNA reads TGCAGTGCCAGAAATTCCGGGACCCCTCTAGGCTACACCTTC. It encodes CSARNSGTPLGYTF.

This clonotype was detected ten times or more. This chain connects TRBV27 to TRBJ2-1; the match to TRBD2 covers 10 bases. This CDR3 spans 15 amino acids. Germline-derived CDR1 and CDR2 are MNHEY and SMNVEV (reference sequence). V lost 6 bases to trimming and J lost 7 bases; unmatched junction nucleotides: 9. CDR3 coding DNA: TGTGCCAGCAGCCAAACAGCGGGAGGGCCTAATGAGCAGTTCTTC. It yields the protein CASSQTAGGPNEQFF.

The sample holds many counts of this clonotype. The rearrangement links TRBV3-1 to TRBJ2-3, with 7 bases fitting TRBD1. The CDR3 has 14 residues. Trimming took 7 bases from V and 3 from J; bases not matched to a gene: 7. Germline lookup yields CDR1 LGHDT and CDR2 YNNKEL (reference sequence). CDR3 in amino acids: CASTSGGRTDTQYF. The CDR3 region has the DNA TGTGCCAGCACCTCAGGGGGTAGGACAGATACGCAGTATTTT.

This clonotype was observed at least ten times. This chain joins TRBV27 and TRBJ2-1; 8 bases map to TRBD1. V lost 6 bases and J lost 7; bases outside the gene matches: 5. The CDR3 runs to 13 residues. Germline CDR1 is MNHEY and CDR2 is SMNVEV (reference sequence). The DNA for the CDR3 is TGTGCCAGCAGAAAGGACAGGGAAAATGAGCAGTTCTTC. Its protein product is CASRKDRENEQFF.

This clonotype was counted a few times. This chain uses TRBV7-6 with TRBJ2-2, with D maybe TRBD2 (5 bases). The CDR3 covers 15 residues. Trimming took 5 bases from V and 2 from J, leaving 12 bases between them. CDR1 is SGHVS and CDR2 is FNYEAQ in the germline V gene. The CDR3 DNA reads TGTGCCAGCAGCGGCCGGGAATTAAACACCGGGGAGCTGTTTTTT. Translating it yields CASSGRELNTGELFF.

Ten or more counts support this clonotype. The chain employs TRBV7-6 and TRBJ2-2; D not certain. V lost 2 bases and J lost 5, with 12 bases in between. Germline V gene lookup returns CDR1 SGHVS and CDR2 FNYEAQ. The CDR3 is 15 residues long. The CDR3 DNA sequence: TGTGCCAGCAGCTTACACCGAGAGACTACCGGGGAGCTGTTTTTT. Its translation is CASSLHRETTGELFF. Drawing the rest from reference TRBV7-6 and TRBJ2-2, the complete variable domain is GAGVSQSPRYKVTKRGQDVALRCDPISGHVSLYWYRQALGQGPEFLTYFNYEAQQDKSGLPNDRFSAERPEGSISTLTIQRTEQRDSAMYRCASSLHRETTGELFFGEGSRLTVL.

The chain carries TRBV4-1 and TRBJ1-2; D possibly corresponds to TRBD1 (6 bases). The CDR3 totals 14 residues. Germline CDR1 MGHRA, CDR2 YSYEKL. V was trimmed by 4 bases and J by 4 bases, leaving 13 bases between them. CDR3 coding DNA: TGCGCCAGCAGCCTGCTCGGACAGTCCTATGGCTACACCTTC. Amino acids: CASSLLGQSYGYTF.

At least ten counts were recorded for this clonotype. V is TRBV7-6 and J is TRBJ1-6, with D unresolved. CDR1 and CDR2 from the germline V gene are SGHVS and FNYEAQ. Trimming took 1 base from V and 8 from J, leaving 6 bases between them. This CDR3 has 13 residues. The CDR3 sequence: CASSLVGDSPLHF. The CDR3 nucleotides are TGTGCCAGCAGCTTAGTCGGGGATTCACCCCTCCACTTT.

This chain links TRBV19 with TRBJ2-7; TRBD2 agrees at 8 bases. J lost 3 bases, V lost 3 bases, and 4 bases had no gene match. The CDR3 runs 14 residues. Germline loops: CDR1 LNHDA, CDR2 SQIVND (reference sequence). The CDR3 here is CASSMYSGGYEQYF. DNA for the CDR3: TGTGCCAGTAGTATGTACAGCGGGGGCTACGAGCAGTACTTC.

The gene calls are TRBV20-1 and TRBJ1-3; D possibly corresponds to TRBD1 (5 bases). Germline CDR1 and CDR2: DFQATT and SNEGSKA (reference sequence). Trimming pared 5 bases from V and 0 bases from J, leaving 11 bases between. The CDR3 is made up of 14 amino acids. The chain's CDR3 is CSAQQAFSGNTIYF. The CDR3 nucleotides read TGCAGTGCTCAACAGGCATTCTCTGGAAACACCATATATTTT.

This clonotype was observed a few times. This chain uses TRBV11-2 with TRBJ2-3; a weak D match, TRBD1 (5 bases). This CDR3 spans 16 amino acids. CDR1 is SGHAT, CDR2 FQNNGV, per germline. Trimming left V 0 bases short and J 6 bases short, with 16 bases between. CDR3 nucleotides: TGTGCCAGCAGCTTAGAGAGGACAAGGATTATGGATACGCAGTATTTT. Encoded protein: CASSLERTRIMDTQYF. Together with reference TRBV11-2 and TRBJ2-3, the CDR3 gives the full variable domain: EAGVAQSPRYKIIEKRQSVAFWCNPISGHATLYWYQQILGQGPKLLIQFQNNGVVDDSQLPKDRFSAERLKGVDSTLKIQPAKLEDSAVYLCASSLERTRIMDTQYFGPGTRLTVL.

The V call is TRBV24-1, the J call TRBJ2-1; 8 positions match TRBD2. Germline V gene data show CDR1 as KGHDR and CDR2 as SFDVKD. The CDR3 sequence is 15 residues long. V shed 4 bases, J shed 2 bases, and the junction held 3 bases outside the gene matches. CDR3 sequence reads: CATSEGSGAYNEQFF. CDR3 in DNA: TGTGCCACCAGTGAGGGTAGCGGGGCCTACAATGAGCAGTTCTTC.

Worth noting for this clonotype: Since a much larger clone is just one base distant, this may be a read error. The rearrangement joins TRBV11-3 to TRBJ2-3, with 8 bases matching TRBD1. The CDR3 loop spans 15 amino acids. CDR1 SGHNT and CDR2 YENEEA come from the germline V gene. Trimming removed 1 base from V and 1 base from J; junction bases left unmatched: 1. Here the CDR3 reads CASSLGTGRTDTQYF. The CDR3 coding sequence is TGTGCCAGCAGCTTAGGGACAGGGCGCACAGATACGCAGTATTTT.

A few counts support this clonotype. The rearrangement uses TRBV29-1 and TRBJ1-1; D uncertain. The CDR3 is 10 residues long. The V gene lost 7 bases and the J gene lost 6 bases, with 9 bases spanning the gap. The germline CDR1 and CDR2 sequences are SQVTM and ANQGSEA. The CDR3: CSAEGPEAFF. For the CDR3, the DNA is TGCAGCGCCGAAGGGCCTGAAGCTTTCTTT.

This clonotype has a count of ten or more. The chain couples TRBV7-9 to TRBJ1-1; 9 bases match TRBD1. Germline trimming cut 8 bases from V and 2 bases from J; bases unmatched to any gene: 3. The CDR3 is 13 residues long. Germline lookup yields CDR1 SEHNR and CDR2 FQNEAQ (reference sequence). The CDR3 region has the DNA TGTGCCAGCGGGACAGGGTTCAACACTGAAGCTTTCTTT. It yields the protein CASGTGFNTEAFF.

This clonotype was seen many times. The V and J genes are TRBV7-9 and TRBJ2-7; D ambiguous. V shed 5 bases and J shed 0 bases, with 11 bases lying between them. The length of the CDR3 is 14 residues. CDR1 is SEHNR and CDR2 is FQNEAQ in the germline V gene (reference sequence). The CDR3 DNA reads TGTGCCAGCAGCAAAAAAGAATTCTCCTACGAGCAGTACTTC. Translation: CASSKKEFSYEQYF.

This clonotype was seen repeatedly, ten times or more. The chain links TRBV13 to TRBJ2-3, with D possibly TRBD1 on 6 matching bases. CDR3 length: 17 amino acids. Trimming removed 5 bases from V and 8 bases from J, with 26 bases in between. Germline CDR1 reads PRHDT; CDR2 reads FYEKMQ (reference sequence). The DNA for the CDR3 is TGTGCCAGCAGCACGATTGGGGCGGTCGCGTCCAGGGGTACGCAGTATTTT. This encodes CASSTIGAVASRGTQYF.

In this sample, this clonotype turned up many times. The V call is TRBV5-4, the J call TRBJ1-1, with no clear D. The V gene lost 0 bases and the J gene lost 2 bases, with 5 bases spanning the gap. The CDR3 extends over 13 amino acids. In germline, CDR1 is SGHNT, CDR2 YYREEE (reference sequence). This CDR3 is CASSLEGNTEAFF. CDR3 sequence (DNA): TGTGCCAGCAGCTTGGAGGGAAACACTGAAGCTTTCTTT.